This TCR beta chain was observed in a study of T-cell reconstitution after alpha-beta-depleted transplantation in children (dated by TCRdb to the mid-2010s). In the study overall: Using TCR repertoire profiling, the study quantitatively followed how T-cell immune reconstitution unfolded in children after TCRalphabeta/CD19-depleted allogeneic hematopoietic cell transplantation.

On this clonotype: What this receptor recognizes is not known. Per-base quality was not reported, and no clone a single base away is much larger than it.

Receptors were amplified or captured by PCR. The sequencer was an Illumina HiSeq 2500. TCR libraries were prepared with molecular barcoding, using unique molecular identifiers to normalize TCRbeta repertoire quantification. TCRdb passed the public sequencing reads through fastp at Q25 and MiXCR, retaining productive beta sequences. Every entry covers one CDR3 protein and lists the most common genes and DNA from its rows. The sample table shows nearly 550,000 distinct CDR3 sequences, and 15% to 20% are seen once. The ten largest account for approximately 3% of the sample. Taken from cysteine to phenylalanine, the CDR3 has 16 residues. Only the CDR3 portion is preserved as DNA: 48 bases, with reading frame beginning at the first base. The germline V gene encodes CDR1 MNHNS and CDR2 SASEGT. V is clipped by 4 bases and J by 3 bases, and the sequence between their germline boundaries is 16 bases long.

The chain employs TRBV6-1 and TRBJ2-1, with TRBD2 as a weak D call on 5 bases. The source was PBMCs from the stem cell graft donor, collected from the stem cell graft. The source is a human donor who donated a stem cell graft to a child with acute lymphoblastic leukemia. The DNA is TGTGCCAGCAGTGCAGCCCAGCGGATTATCTACAATGAGCAGTTCTTC. Protein translation: CASSAAQRIIYNEQFF.